Listed below are T cell receptor beta chains from one sample, sequenced in a study of OX40 agonist ivuxolimab in advanced cancers. Sequenced by immunoSEQ multiplex PCR; TCRdb stores in-frame clones only, minus some. The sample lists 80,000 to 100,000 clones; around 92% were seen once. The material was CD4+ or CD8+ T cells sorted from blood, obtained in a trial of the OX40 agonist ivuxolimab. All receptors derive from an adult with an advanced solid tumor such as melanoma, head and neck, liver or kidney cancer. Both conserved end residues are part of each CDR3. D genes are given only for firm matches. The size entry is marked missing in some rows and otherwise reads once, few, many or a size class.

>-|TRBJ2-7|TRBV27|-
TGTGCCAGCAGTTTATCGATCGCCAGTGACGAGCAGTACTTC
CASSLSIASDEQYF
>-|TRBJ1-2|TRBV7-3|-
TGTGCCAGCAGCGCGGGACGCAGCTATGGCTACACCTTC
CASSAGRSYGYTF
>TRBD1|TRBJ1-2|TRBV14|-
TGTGCCAGCAGCCGGAACGACAGGGTTCACTATGGCTACACCTTC
CASSRNDRVHYGYTF
>-|TRBJ2-7|TRBV29-1|-
TGCAGCGTTCGGGGGTCCTACGAGCAGTACTTC
CSVRGSYEQYF
>-|TRBJ1-1|TRBV2|-
TGTGCCAGCAGTGGGGCAGGGAAGAACACTGAAGCTTTCTTT
CASSGAGKNTEAFF
>-|TRBJ1-3|TRBV27|-
TGTGCCAGCAGTTCCATGGGCTCTGGAAACACCATATATTTT
CASSSMGSGNTIYF
>-|TRBJ2-3|TRBV6-5|once
TGTGCCAGCAGTTACTCCCGTAGCGGCACAGATACGCAGTATTTT
CASSYSRSGTDTQYF
>-|TRBJ1-4|TRBV2|-
TGTGCCAGCAGTGACATATCGATTAATGAAAAACTGTTTTTT
CASSDISINEKLFF
>-|TRBJ1-6|TRBV28|-
TGTGCCAGCAGTTTATTCGGTCGGAATTCACCCCTCCACTTT
CASSLFGRNSPLHF
>-|TRBJ1-4|TRBV6-5|-
TGTGCCAGCAGTTACTCGAGAAGTGCAACTAATGAAAAACTGTTTTTT
CASSYSRSATNEKLFF
>-|TRBJ2-3|TRBV4-1|-
TGCGCCAGCAGCCAAGCCTATGGGCAGATAGCAGATACGCAGTATTTT
CASSQAYGQIADTQYF
>-|TRBJ1-5|TRBV28|-
TGTGCCAGCAGTCCGAATAATCAGCCCCAGCATTTT
CASSPNNQPQHF
>-|TRBJ2-3|TRBV30|-
TGTGCCTGGAGTTTCGCAGATACGCAGTATTTT
CAWSFADTQYF
>-|TRBJ1-3|TRBV2|-
TGTGCCAGCAGGGCAGACGGATTCTCTGGAAACACCATATATTTT
CASRADGFSGNTIYF
>-|TRBJ1-1|TRBV29-1|-
TGCAGCGTTGTTAGTTTCCCATTCGATGGAACTGAAGCTTTCTTT
CSVVSFPFDGTEAFF
>-|TRBJ2-1|TRBV6-1|-
TGTGCCAGCACCATCCGGCCTGAGCAGTTCTTC
CASTIRPEQFF
>-|TRBJ1-5|TRBV30|-
TGTGCCTGGAGTGGGCGCCTAAGGGATCAGCCCCAGCATTTT
CAWSGRLRDQPQHF
>-|TRBJ1-3|TRBV19|-
TGTGCCACTACAGGGTCTGGAAACACCATATATTTT
CATTGSGNTIYF
>-|TRBJ2-7|TRBV6-1|-
TGTGCCAGCAGTGAATCACTACTCCTTTCCTACGAGCAGTACTTC
CASSESLLLSYEQYF
>-|TRBJ1-2|TRBV7-6|-
TGTGCCAGCAGCTTAGCGCGGCGCCCTAACTATGGCTACACCTTC
CASSLARRPNYGYTF
>-|TRBJ1-5|TRBV30|-
TGTGCCTGGAGTGTCACCTATAGCAATCAGCCCCAGCATTTT
CAWSVTYSNQPQHF
>TRBD1|TRBJ1-6|TRBV9|-
TGTGCCAGCAGCGCACAGGGGGTGGTAAGTTCACCCCTCCACTTT
CASSAQGVVSSPLHF
>TRBD2|TRBJ2-3|TRBV5-6|-
TGTGCCAGCAGCTTGTTGGCGGGAGGGGTTAGTGAGTATTTT
CASSLLAGGVSEYF